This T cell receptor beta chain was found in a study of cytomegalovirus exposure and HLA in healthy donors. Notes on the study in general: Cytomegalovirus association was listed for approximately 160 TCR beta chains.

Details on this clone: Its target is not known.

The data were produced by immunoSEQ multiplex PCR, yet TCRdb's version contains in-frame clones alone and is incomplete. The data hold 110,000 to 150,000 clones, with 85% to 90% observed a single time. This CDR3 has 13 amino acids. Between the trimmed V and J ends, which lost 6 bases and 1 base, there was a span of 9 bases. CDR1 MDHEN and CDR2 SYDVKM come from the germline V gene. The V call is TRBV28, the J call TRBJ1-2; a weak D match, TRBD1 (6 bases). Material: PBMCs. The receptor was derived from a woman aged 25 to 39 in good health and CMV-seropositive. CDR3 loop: CASSSGDNYGYTF. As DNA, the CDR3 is TGTGCCAGCAGCTCAGGGGATAACTATGGCTACACCTTC.